This T cell receptor beta chain was documented in a study of cytomegalovirus exposure and HLA in healthy donors. PCR employed 60 Vbeta and 13 Jbeta primers. The assay was immunoSEQ multiplex PCR, and TCRdb's table has in-frame clones only and misses some. The table lists more than 85,000 clones, approximately 70% of them singletons. Regarding this clone: Its antigen remains unknown.

Findings and caveats of the study: For most TCR beta V segments, an earlier analysis put the productive rate at about 90% or about 30% of the time. Among TCR beta chains, those listed as cytomegalovirus-associated numbered fewer than 200.

The specimen sequenced was PBMCs. This clonotype was sampled from a woman between 50 and 59 years old in good health and CMV-seropositive.

CDR3 nucleotides: TGTGCCAGCAGCATACGCCTAGCGGGAGGGTTGGAGACCCAGTACTTC. This codes for CASSIRLAGGLETQYF. The chain has TRBV5-4 and TRBJ2-5, with 12 nucleotides matching TRBD2. Germline V gene lookup returns CDR1 SGHNT and CDR2 YYREEE (reference sequence). This CDR3 contains 16 residues. V gave up 4 bases and J gave up 5 bases; unmatched junction bases: 9. The full variable domain, rest sourced from reference TRBV5-4 and TRBJ2-5, is ETGVTQSPTHLIKTRGQQVTLRCSSQSGHNTVSWYQQALGQGPQFIFQYYREEENGRGNFPPRFSGLQFPNYSSELNVNALELDDSALYLCASSIRLAGGLETQYFGPGTRLLVL.